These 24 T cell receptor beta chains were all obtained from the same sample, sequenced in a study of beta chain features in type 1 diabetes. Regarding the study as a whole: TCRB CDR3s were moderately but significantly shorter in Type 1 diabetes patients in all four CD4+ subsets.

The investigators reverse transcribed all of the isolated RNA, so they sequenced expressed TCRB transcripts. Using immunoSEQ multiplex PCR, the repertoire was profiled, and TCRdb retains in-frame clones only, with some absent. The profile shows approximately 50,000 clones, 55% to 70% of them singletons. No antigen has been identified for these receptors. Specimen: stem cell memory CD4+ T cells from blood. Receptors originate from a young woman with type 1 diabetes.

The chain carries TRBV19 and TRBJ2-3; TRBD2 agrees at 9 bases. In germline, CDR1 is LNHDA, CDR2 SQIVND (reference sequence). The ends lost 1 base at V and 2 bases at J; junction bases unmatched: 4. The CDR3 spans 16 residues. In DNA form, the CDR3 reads TGTGCCAGTAGTATAGGTAGCGGGAGAGACACAGATACGCAGTATTTT. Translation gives CASSIGSGRDTDTQYF.

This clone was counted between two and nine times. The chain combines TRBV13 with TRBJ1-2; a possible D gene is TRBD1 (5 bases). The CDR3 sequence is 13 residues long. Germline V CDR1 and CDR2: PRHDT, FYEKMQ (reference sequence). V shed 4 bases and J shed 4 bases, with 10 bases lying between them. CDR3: CASSSRDFYGYTF. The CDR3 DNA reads TGTGCCAGCAGCTCCCGGGACTTCTATGGCTACACCTTC.

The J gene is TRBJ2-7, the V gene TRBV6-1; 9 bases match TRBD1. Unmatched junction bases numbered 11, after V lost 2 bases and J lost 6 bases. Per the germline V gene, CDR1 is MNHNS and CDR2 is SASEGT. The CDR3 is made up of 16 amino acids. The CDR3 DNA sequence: TGTGCCAGCAGTGAAACAGGGACAGGGTTAGGTCGCGAGCAGTACTTC. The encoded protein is CASSETGTGLGREQYF.

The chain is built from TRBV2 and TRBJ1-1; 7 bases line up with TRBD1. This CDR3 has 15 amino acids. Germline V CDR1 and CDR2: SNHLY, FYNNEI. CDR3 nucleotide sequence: TGTGCTACCAGCCCTCAAGCGACAGGGAAGACTGAAGCTTTCTTT. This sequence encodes CATSPQATGKTEAFF.

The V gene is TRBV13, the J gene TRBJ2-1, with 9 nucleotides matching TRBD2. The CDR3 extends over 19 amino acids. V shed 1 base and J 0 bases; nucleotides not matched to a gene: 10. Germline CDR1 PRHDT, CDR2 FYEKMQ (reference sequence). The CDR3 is CASSLEGWAGGSSYNEQFF. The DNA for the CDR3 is TGTGCCAGCAGCTTAGAAGGTTGGGCGGGAGGGAGCTCCTACAATGAGCAGTTCTTC.

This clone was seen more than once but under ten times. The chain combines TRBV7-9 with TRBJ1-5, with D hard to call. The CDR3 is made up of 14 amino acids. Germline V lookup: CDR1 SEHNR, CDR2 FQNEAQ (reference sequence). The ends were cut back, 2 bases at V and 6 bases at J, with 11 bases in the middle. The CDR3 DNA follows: TGTGCCAGCAGCTTATGGTTCGGCGGTCAGCCCCAGCATTTT. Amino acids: CASSLWFGGQPQHF.

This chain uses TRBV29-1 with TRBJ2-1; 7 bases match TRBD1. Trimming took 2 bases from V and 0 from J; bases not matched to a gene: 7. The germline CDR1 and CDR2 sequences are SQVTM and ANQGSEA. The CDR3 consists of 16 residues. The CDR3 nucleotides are TGCAGCGTTGAATCCATAGGGACAGACTCCTACAATGAGCAGTTCTTC. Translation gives CSVESIGTDSYNEQFF.

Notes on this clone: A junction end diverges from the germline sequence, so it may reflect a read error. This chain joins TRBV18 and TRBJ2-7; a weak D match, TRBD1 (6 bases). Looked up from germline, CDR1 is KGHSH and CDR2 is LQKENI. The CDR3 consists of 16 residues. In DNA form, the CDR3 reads TGTGCCAGCTCTCAAGACCGGGACACCGTCTCCCACGAGCAGTACTTC. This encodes CASSQDRDTVSHEQYF.

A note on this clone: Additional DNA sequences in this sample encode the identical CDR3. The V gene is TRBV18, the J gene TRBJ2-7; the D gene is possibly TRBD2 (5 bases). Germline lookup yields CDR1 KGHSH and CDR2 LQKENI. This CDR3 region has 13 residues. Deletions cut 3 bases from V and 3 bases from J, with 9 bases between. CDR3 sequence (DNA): TGTGCCAGCTCACCCGGACGGGGCTACGAGCAGTACTTC. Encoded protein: CASSPGRGYEQYF.

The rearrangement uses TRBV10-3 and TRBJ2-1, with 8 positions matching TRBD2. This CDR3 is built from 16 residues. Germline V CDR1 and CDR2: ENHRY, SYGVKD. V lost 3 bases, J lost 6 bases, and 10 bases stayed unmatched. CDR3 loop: CAISDPSGSGLNEQFF. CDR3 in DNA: TGTGCCATCAGTGACCCCAGCGGGAGCGGCCTCAATGAGCAGTTCTTC.

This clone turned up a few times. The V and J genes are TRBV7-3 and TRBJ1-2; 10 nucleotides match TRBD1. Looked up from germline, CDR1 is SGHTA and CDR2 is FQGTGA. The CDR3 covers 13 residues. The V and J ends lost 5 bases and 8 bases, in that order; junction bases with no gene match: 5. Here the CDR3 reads CASSPGTGVGYTF. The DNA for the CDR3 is TGTGCCAGCAGCCCCGGGACAGGGGTCGGCTACACCTTC.

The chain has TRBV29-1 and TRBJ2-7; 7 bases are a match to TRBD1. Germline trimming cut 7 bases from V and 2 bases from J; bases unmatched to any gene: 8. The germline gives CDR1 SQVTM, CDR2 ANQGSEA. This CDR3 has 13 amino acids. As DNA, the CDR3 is TGCAGCGCGAAACAGGGGACCCCCTACGAGCAGTACTTC. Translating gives CSAKQGTPYEQYF.

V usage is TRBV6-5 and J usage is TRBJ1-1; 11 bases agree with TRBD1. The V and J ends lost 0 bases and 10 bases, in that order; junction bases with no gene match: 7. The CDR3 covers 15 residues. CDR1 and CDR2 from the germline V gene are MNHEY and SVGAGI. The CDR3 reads CASSYSWGQGERAFF. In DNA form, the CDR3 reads TGTGCCAGCAGTTACTCGTGGGGACAGGGGGAGCGAGCTTTCTTT.

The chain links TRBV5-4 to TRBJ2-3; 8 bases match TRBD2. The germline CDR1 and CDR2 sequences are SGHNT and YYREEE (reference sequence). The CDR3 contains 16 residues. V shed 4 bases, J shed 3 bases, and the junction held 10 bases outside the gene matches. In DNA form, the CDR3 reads TGTGCCAGCAGCCCCGGGGGGGCGGGAGGAACAGATACGCAGTATTTT. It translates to CASSPGGAGGTDTQYF.

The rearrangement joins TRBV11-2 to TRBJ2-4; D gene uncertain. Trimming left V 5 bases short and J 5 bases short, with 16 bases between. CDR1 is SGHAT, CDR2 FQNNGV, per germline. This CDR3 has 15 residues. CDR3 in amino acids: CASSPEWFQQNIQYF. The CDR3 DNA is TGTGCCAGCAGCCCGGAGTGGTTTCAGCAAAACATTCAGTACTTC.

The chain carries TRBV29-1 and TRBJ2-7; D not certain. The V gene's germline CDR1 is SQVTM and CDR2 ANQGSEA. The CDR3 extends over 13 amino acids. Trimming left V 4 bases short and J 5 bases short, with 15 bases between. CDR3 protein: CSVVMLGWHEQYF. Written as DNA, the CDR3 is TGCAGCGTTGTTATGCTAGGATGGCACGAGCAGTACTTC.

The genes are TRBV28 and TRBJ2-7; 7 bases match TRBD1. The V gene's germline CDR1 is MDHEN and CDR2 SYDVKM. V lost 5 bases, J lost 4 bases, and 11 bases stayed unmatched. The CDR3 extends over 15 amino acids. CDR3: CASSGSGTDPYEQYF. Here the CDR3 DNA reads TGTGCCAGCAGTGGTTCCGGGACAGACCCGTACGAGCAGTACTTC.

The CDR3 DNA reads TGCGCCAGCAGCTCCGGACAGGCCTACAATGAGCAGTTCTTC. Its translation is CASSSGQAYNEQFF. V is TRBV5-1 and J is TRBJ2-1; 7 bases line up with TRBD1. V gave up 3 bases and J gave up 2 bases; unmatched junction bases: 2. The germline CDR1 and CDR2 sequences are SGHRS and YFSETQ. The CDR3 is made up of 14 amino acids.

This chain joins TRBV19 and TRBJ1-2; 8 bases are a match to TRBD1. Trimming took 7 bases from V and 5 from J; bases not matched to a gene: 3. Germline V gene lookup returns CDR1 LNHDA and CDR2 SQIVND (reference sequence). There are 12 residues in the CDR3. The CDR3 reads CASTRTGYGYTF. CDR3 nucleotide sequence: TGTGCCAGTACTAGGACAGGGTATGGCTACACCTTC.

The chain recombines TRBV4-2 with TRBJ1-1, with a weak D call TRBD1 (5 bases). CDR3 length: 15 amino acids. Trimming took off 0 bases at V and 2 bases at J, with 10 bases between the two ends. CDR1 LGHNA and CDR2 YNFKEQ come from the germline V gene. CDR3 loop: CASSQERGRNTEAFF. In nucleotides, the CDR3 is TGTGCCAGCAGCCAAGAGCGGGGACGAAACACTGAAGCTTTCTTT.

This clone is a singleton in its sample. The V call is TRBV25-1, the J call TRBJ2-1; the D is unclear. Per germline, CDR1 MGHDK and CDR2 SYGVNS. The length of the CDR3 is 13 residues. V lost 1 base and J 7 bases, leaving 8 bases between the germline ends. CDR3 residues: CASSESGGNEQFF. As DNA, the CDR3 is TGTGCCAGCAGTGAATCGGGTGGGAATGAGCAGTTCTTC.

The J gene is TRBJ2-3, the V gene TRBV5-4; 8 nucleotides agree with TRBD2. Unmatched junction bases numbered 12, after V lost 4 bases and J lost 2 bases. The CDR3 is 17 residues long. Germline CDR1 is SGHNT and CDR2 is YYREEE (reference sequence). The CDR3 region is CASSPASAGGFTDTQYF. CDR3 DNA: TGTGCCAGCAGCCCGGCCTCCGCGGGAGGTTTCACAGATACGCAGTATTTT.

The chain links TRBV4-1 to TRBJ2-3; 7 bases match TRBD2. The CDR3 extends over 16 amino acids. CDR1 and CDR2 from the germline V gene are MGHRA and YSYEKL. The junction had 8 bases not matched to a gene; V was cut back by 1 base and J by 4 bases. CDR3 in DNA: TGCGCCAGCAGCCAAGTACCTTCGCGGGAGCCAGATACGCAGTATTTT. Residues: CASSQVPSREPDTQYF.

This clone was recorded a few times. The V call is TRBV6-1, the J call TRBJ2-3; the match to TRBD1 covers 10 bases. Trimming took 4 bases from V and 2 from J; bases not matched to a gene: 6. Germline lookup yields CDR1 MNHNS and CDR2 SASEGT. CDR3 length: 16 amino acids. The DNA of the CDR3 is TGTGCCAGCAGTGTTTCGACAGGGGGCCTCACAGATACGCAGTATTTT. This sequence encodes CASSVSTGGLTDTQYF.